The source of this TCR beta chain is a study of blood T cells in healthy people across ages. The use of a sample-barcoded 5' primer and a J-beta primer mix characterized a second PCR of roughly 6 to 11 cycles. TCRdb fed the 5' RACE reads into MiXCR, producing one record per CDR3 protein. The sample holds about 1,600,000 distinct CDR3 sequences; approximately 42% are singletons and the top ten take roughly 7.9%. This clonotype showed up just a few times. The CDR3 has 15 residues. CDR1 is MNHNS, CDR2 SASEGT, per germline. With 3 bases clipped from V and 4 bases from J, the junction kept 6 bases outside the gene matches.

Input material: blood. V gene TRBV6-1 combines with J gene TRBJ2-3, with 8 nucleotides matching TRBD1. This TCR was recovered from a woman younger than 30 in good health. The CDR3 nucleotides read TGTGCCAGCAGTGACGGACAGGGCTACGCAGATACGCAGTATTTT. It specifies CASSDGQGYADTQYF.